This passage covers 9 T cell receptor beta chains from one sample sequenced in a study of cytomegalovirus exposure and HLA in healthy donors. It was with 60 Vbeta and 13 Jbeta primers that the PCR ran. Repertoires were generated with immunoSEQ multiplex PCR, while TCRdb's copy carries only in-frame clones and drops some. The sample has fewer than 300,000 clones; over 70% are singletons. The sample taken for sequencing was PBMCs. The receptors stem from a girl aged 2 to 9 in good health and CMV-seronegative.

The J gene is TRBJ2-1, the V gene TRBV6-1, with D maybe TRBD1 (6 bases). This CDR3 spans 14 amino acids. The V gene's germline CDR1 is MNHNS and CDR2 SASEGT. Trimming stripped 3 bases from V and 7 bases from J, with 13 bases between. The chain's CDR3 is CASSDPRGRNEQFF. The CDR3, as DNA: TGTGCCAGCAGTGATCCCAGGGGTCGGAATGAGCAGTTCTTC.

The CDR3 loop is CASSLRDSGDGYTF. CDR3 DNA: TGTGCCAGCAGCTTGAGGGACTCAGGAGATGGCTACACCTTC. The chain carries TRBV7-2 and TRBJ1-2, with a weak D call TRBD1 (5 bases). The germline gives CDR1 SGHTA, CDR2 FQGNSA. V lost 3 bases, J lost 6 bases, and 14 bases lay in between. The CDR3 is 14 amino acids.

V is TRBV28 and J is TRBJ1-1; no reliable D call. V was clipped by 3 bases and J by 0 bases, with 11 bases between them. In germline, CDR1 is MDHEN, CDR2 SYDVKM. CDR3 length: 15 residues. CDR3 in amino acids: CASSFSPLLNTEAFF. The DNA of the CDR3 is TGTGCCAGCAGTTTTAGCCCCCTGCTGAACACTGAAGCTTTCTTT.

The chain combines TRBV18 with TRBJ1-6; D unresolved. The CDR3 has 14 amino acids. V was shortened by 4 bases and J by 8 bases, with 12 bases between the two germline ends. Germline CDR1 reads KGHSH; CDR2 reads LQKENI. For the CDR3, the DNA is TGTGCCAGCTCACGCGGACTGGGGTATTCACCCCTCCACTTT. Translating it yields CASSRGLGYSPLHF. The full variable domain, with the rest looked up from reference TRBV18 and TRBJ1-6, is NAGVMQNPRHLVRRRGQEARLRCSPMKGHSHVYWYRQLPEEGLKFMVYLQKENIIDESGMPKERFSAEFPKEGPSILRIQQVVRGDSAAYFCASSRGLGYSPLHFGNGTRLTVT.

The gene calls are TRBV29-1 and TRBJ1-5, with 8 bases lining up with TRBD1. The CDR3 is made up of 11 amino acids. The trim removed 6 bases at V and 12 bases at J, leaving 7 bases unmatched. Germline V gene lookup returns CDR1 SQVTM and CDR2 ANQGSEA. This CDR3 is CSVYRGGLQHF. The CDR3 bases are TGCAGCGTCTACAGGGGGGGACTCCAGCATTTT.

V is TRBV6-5 and J is TRBJ1-2, with D unclear. This CDR3 comprises 13 residues. CDR1 is MNHEY and CDR2 is SVGAGI in the germline V gene. Trimming took 3 bases from V and 2 from J, leaving 7 bases between them. The CDR3 is CASSYSVNYGYTF. The CDR3 region has the DNA TGTGCCAGCAGTTATTCAGTGAACTATGGCTACACCTTC.

V and J are TRBV5-1 and TRBJ2-1; 10 positions agree with TRBD2. The CDR3 loop spans 15 amino acids. V lost 4 bases to trimming and J lost 6 bases; unmatched junction nucleotides: 7. Looked up from germline, CDR1 is SGHRS and CDR2 is YFSETQ. The CDR3 DNA is TGCGCCAGCAGCGCCCTAGCGGGAGCTGCCAATGAGCAGTTCTTC. Encoded protein: CASSALAGAANEQFF.

The V gene is TRBV5-1, the J gene TRBJ2-5, with TRBD1 identical over 9 bases. The DNA end is a closer match to TRBJ2-7, so the J assignment may be wrong. This CDR3 contains 15 residues. In germline, CDR1 is SGHRS, CDR2 YFSETQ. DNA of the CDR3: TGCGCCAGCCGGACTGCCGGGACAGGGAAATACGAGCAGTACTTC. This codes for CASRTAGTGKYEQYF.

CDR3 amino acids: CASSISAMTYEQYF. The DNA of the CDR3 is TGTGCCTCAAGCATTAGCGCGATGACCTACGAGCAGTACTTC. V is TRBV19 and J is TRBJ2-7, with D perhaps TRBD2 (5 bases). Looked up from germline, CDR1 is LNHDA and CDR2 is SQIVND (reference sequence). There are 14 residues in the CDR3. Trimming shortened V by 11 bases and J by 2 bases, and 19 bases separated the two germline ends. Combining the CDR3 with reference TRBV19 and TRBJ2-7 gives the whole variable domain DGGITQSPKYLFRKEGQNVTLSCEQNLNHDAMYWYRQDPGQGLRLIYYSQIVNDFQKGDIAEGYSVSREKKESFPLTVTSAQKNPTAFYLCASSISAMTYEQYFGPGTRLTVT.